The 25 T cell receptor beta chains given below trace back to one sample, sequenced in a study of Tregs in tolerant kidney transplant recipients. The protocol was immunoSEQ multiplex PCR, while the TCRdb copy is restricted to in-frame clones and leaves out a portion. Of some 55,000 clones in the sample, 75% to 90% were seen once. Material: Tregs from blood, obtained before the transplant. The receptors derive from a human donor who received a combined kidney and bone marrow transplant.

J is TRBJ1-2 and V is TRBV6-5; D remains unclear. This CDR3 is 15 amino acids long. Trimming stripped 10 bases from V and 3 bases from J, with 21 bases between. Germline CDR1 and CDR2: MNHEY and SVGAGI. The CDR3 spells CATGRPGGRDYGYTF. In DNA form, the CDR3 reads TGTGCCACCGGTCGTCCGGGAGGGAGAGACTATGGCTACACCTTC.

The chain uses TRBV6-5 and TRBJ1-1; D remains unclear. V lost 7 bases and J lost 1, with 16 bases in between. The CDR3 runs 15 residues. Germline CDR1 is MNHEY and CDR2 is SVGAGI. The CDR3 sequence is CASNPFGEENTEAFF. The CDR3 region has the DNA TGTGCCAGCAATCCGTTTGGGGAGGAGAACACTGAAGCTTTCTTT.

This clone was seen only a few times. This chain joins TRBV6-5 and TRBJ1-3; D unclear. The CDR3 runs 13 residues. CDR1 and CDR2 (germline): MNHEY, SVGAGI. The ends were cut back, 0 bases at V and 4 bases at J, with 4 bases in the middle. CDR3 amino acids: CASSYSGGNTIYF. Here the CDR3 DNA reads TGTGCCAGCAGTTACTCTGGCGGAAACACCATATATTTT.

The sample holds one count of this clone. This chain links TRBV18 with TRBJ1-5, with 7 bases matching TRBD1. This CDR3 is built from 15 residues. Germline V gene sequence: CDR1 KGHSH, CDR2 LQKENI. V shed 1 base and J 3 bases; nucleotides not matched to a gene: 3. The CDR3 sequence: CASSPQGANNQPQHF. The CDR3 nucleotides are TGTGCCAGCTCACCACAGGGGGCGAACAATCAGCCCCAGCATTTT.

V and J are TRBV27 and TRBJ2-3, with 8 bases lining up with TRBD2. V was clipped by 6 bases and J by 0 bases; unmatched bases: 8. This CDR3 contains 16 residues. CDR1 is MNHEY, CDR2 SMNVEV, per germline (reference sequence). The CDR3 protein is CASSTSGSYSTDTQYF. CDR3 in DNA: TGTGCCAGCAGCACTAGCGGATCGTATAGCACAGATACGCAGTATTTT.

The chain links TRBV6-1 to TRBJ2-3; TRBD2 agrees at 9 bases. J gave up 1 base and V 3 bases, and 5 bases lay outside the gene matches. Germline assignment: CDR1 MNHNS and CDR2 SASEGT. CDR3 length equals 16 residues. The CDR3 region is CASSDKRGARTDTQYF. As DNA, the CDR3 is TGTGCCAGCAGTGATAAGCGGGGGGCCCGCACAGATACGCAGTATTTT.

The chain combines TRBV9 with TRBJ2-7; 11 bases agree with TRBD2. Looked up from germline, CDR1 is SGDLS and CDR2 is YYNGEE. CDR3 size: 15 residues. V lost 0 bases to trimming and J lost 5 bases; unmatched junction nucleotides: 4. CDR3 sequence (DNA): TGTGCCAGCAGCGTAGAACTAGCGGGGGACAACGAGCAGTACTTC. Residues: CASSVELAGDNEQYF.

The chain employs TRBV7-6 and TRBJ2-5; TRBD1 agrees at 8 bases. This CDR3 contains 15 residues. Germline assignment: CDR1 SGHVS and CDR2 FNYEAQ. V dropped 5 bases and J dropped 4; count of bases not matched to a gene: 9. The DNA for the CDR3 is TGTGCCAGCAGCCTCTACGGACAGGGACGAGAGACCCAGTACTTC. Its translation is CASSLYGQGRETQYF.

V is TRBV7-8 and J is TRBJ1-1; possible D gene TRBD1, 5 bases. The CDR3 runs 15 residues. The V end lost 1 base, the J end lost 5 bases, and 14 bases lay between the germline ends. CDR1 is SGHVS, CDR2 FQNEAQ, per germline. The CDR3 sequence is CASSLEGQRGTEAFF. The CDR3 nucleotides read TGTGCCAGCAGCTTAGAGGGGCAACGGGGGACTGAAGCTTTCTTT.

The rearrangement uses TRBV5-4 and TRBJ1-5; TRBD1 is a possible D gene (6 bases). In germline, CDR1 is SGHNT, CDR2 YYREEE (reference sequence). The CDR3 is 14 amino acids. Trimming took 1 base from V and 1 from J, leaving 6 bases between them. CDR3: CASSLTGSNQPQHF. In nucleotides, the CDR3 is TGTGCCAGCAGCTTGACAGGGAGCAATCAGCCCCAGCATTTT.

V is TRBV28 and J is TRBJ1-4; 8 bases are a match to TRBD1. J was trimmed by 8 bases and V by 2 bases; bases with no gene match: 16. This CDR3 region has 18 residues. The germline V gene encodes CDR1 MDHEN and CDR2 SYDVKM. The chain's CDR3 is CASSLIRTGRIRGEKLFF. CDR3 DNA sequence: TGTGCCAGCAGTTTAATCAGGACAGGGCGAATACGGGGCGAAAAACTGTTTTTT.

The chain recombines TRBV18 with TRBJ2-4; D call uncertain. This CDR3 contains 13 residues. Germline V CDR1 and CDR2: KGHSH, LQKENI. Trimming took off 8 bases at V and 0 bases at J, with 8 bases between the two ends. CDR3 sequence reads: CASTELAKNIQYF. The CDR3 DNA reads as TGTGCCAGCACAGAACTAGCCAAAAACATTCAGTACTTC.

The chain joins TRBV29-1 to TRBJ2-1; either TRBD1 or TRBD2 may fit D (7 bases each). Looked up from germline, CDR1 is SQVTM and CDR2 is ANQGSEA. The CDR3 runs to 14 residues. The V and J ends lost 6 bases and 1 base respectively, with 13 bases between them. The CDR3 reads CSVSQGGSYNEQFF. For the CDR3, the DNA is TGCAGCGTCTCCCAGGGGGGGTCCTACAATGAGCAGTTCTTC.

The V and J genes are TRBV5-4 and TRBJ1-6; D unresolved. The CDR3 is made up of 13 amino acids. V lost 0 bases and J 8 bases, leaving 6 bases between the germline ends. Per the germline V gene, CDR1 is SGHNT and CDR2 is YYREEE (reference sequence). The DNA of the CDR3 is TGTGCCAGCAGCTTGGCAGCCGATTCACCCCTCCACTTT. Amino acids: CASSLAADSPLHF.

The rearrangement uses TRBV27 and TRBJ2-1, with D possibly matching TRBD1 (5 bases). Trimming shortened V by 6 bases and J by 3 bases, and 12 bases separated the two germline ends. Germline-derived CDR1 and CDR2 are MNHEY and SMNVEV (reference sequence). This CDR3 contains 14 residues. The CDR3 bases are TGTGCCAGCAGGCACAGGCTTTACTACAATGAGCAGTTCTTC. Residues: CASRHRLYYNEQFF.

The gene calls are TRBV10-2 and TRBJ2-5, with TRBD2 matching 9 bases. The DNA end is a closer match to TRBJ2-7, so the J assignment may be wrong. The CDR3 sequence is 13 residues long. Germline assignment: CDR1 WSHSY and CDR2 SAAADI. In DNA, the CDR3 is TGCGCCAGCAGCCTAGCGGGGTCCTACGAGCAGTACTTC. Protein sequence: CASSLAGSYEQYF.

This clone was found once. The rearrangement uses TRBV6-6 and TRBJ2-7; no reliable D call. The CDR3 extends over 13 amino acids. V was pared by 10 bases and J by 0 bases, with 13 bases between. CDR1 and CDR2 (germline): MNHNY, SVGAGI (reference sequence). CDR3 nucleotides: TGTGCCACCTTTAGTCCTACCTCCTACGAGCAGTACTTC. Amino acid sequence: CATFSPTSYEQYF.

J is TRBJ2-1 and V is TRBV27; TRBD2 is a possible D gene (6 bases). Germline V gene sequence: CDR1 MNHEY, CDR2 SMNVEV (reference sequence). CDR3 size: 15 residues. V was shortened by 5 bases and J by 4 bases, with 15 bases between the two germline ends. The CDR3 bases are TGTGCCAGCAGTCCTTACTGGCGGGGTTACAATGAGCAGTTCTTC. It translates to CASSPYWRGYNEQFF.

This chain joins TRBV5-3 and TRBJ1-4; D ambiguous. TRBV5-3 carries the ORF label, with uncertain function. The V end lost 3 bases, the J end lost 2 bases, and 20 bases lay between the germline ends. The CDR3 is made up of 18 amino acids. The CDR3 DNA reads TGTGCCAGAAGCTCCTGGACGGGTTCTGAGAGGACTAATGAAAAACTGTTTTTT. Protein product: CARSSWTGSERTNEKLFF.

The V call is TRBV11-2, the J call TRBJ2-5, with D possibly matching TRBD2 (5 bases). Deletions cut 5 bases from V and 5 bases from J, with 15 bases between. CDR1 is SGHAT and CDR2 is FQNNGV in the germline V gene. The CDR3 consists of 14 residues. The CDR3 loop reads CASSPGNVRETQYF. The CDR3 DNA sequence: TGTGCCAGCAGCCCGGGGAACGTTCGTGAGACCCAGTACTTC.

The chain combines TRBV5-1 with TRBJ2-3; the D gene could be TRBD1 or TRBD2 (6 bases each). V shed 2 bases and J shed 2 bases, with 12 bases lying between them. The germline V gene has CDR1 SGHRS and CDR2 YFSETQ. The CDR3 consists of 15 residues. The CDR3 nucleotides read TGCGCCAGCAGCTTTGATAGGGGGGCCACAGATACGCAGTATTTT. Its protein is CASSFDRGATDTQYF.

This chain joins TRBV10-3 and TRBJ2-1; weak D call: TRBD2 (6 bases). The V gene lost 4 bases and the J gene lost 8 bases, with 18 bases spanning the gap. The CDR3 loop spans 15 amino acids. Germline-derived CDR1 and CDR2 are ENHRY and SYGVKD. CDR3: CAISVGGVLVDEQFF. In nucleotides, the CDR3 is TGTGCCATCAGTGTTGGCGGGGTTCTCGTCGATGAGCAGTTCTTC.

This chain uses TRBV12-5 with TRBJ1-5, with D unresolved. Germline CDR1 and CDR2: LGHNT and FRNRAP. V lost 1 base and J 1 base, leaving 5 bases between the germline ends. The CDR3 totals 14 residues. CDR3 coding DNA: TGTGCTAGTGGTTTGGAGGGAAGCAATCAGCCCCAGCATTTT. This encodes CASGLEGSNQPQHF.

The chain has TRBV9 and TRBJ2-1; D gene unclear. CDR1 is SGDLS and CDR2 is YYNGEE in the germline V gene. The CDR3 consists of 14 residues. Trimming left V 1 base short and J 3 bases short, with 8 bases between. The chain's CDR3 is CASSVSANYNEQFF. In DNA form, the CDR3 reads TGTGCCAGCAGCGTATCGGCGAACTACAATGAGCAGTTCTTC.

This clone was recorded only once. The gene calls are TRBV28 and TRBJ2-3, with no clear D. Trimming shortened V by 3 bases and J by 4 bases, and 5 bases separated the two germline ends. This CDR3 has 12 residues. CDR1 and CDR2 from the germline V gene are MDHEN and SYDVKM. The CDR3 nucleotides read TGTGCCAGCAGTTTTGGTGCAGATACGCAGTATTTT. Encoded protein: CASSFGADTQYF.